This is a list of T cell receptor beta chains from one sample in a study of cytomegalovirus exposure and HLA in healthy donors. Generated by immunoSEQ multiplex PCR, the TCRdb table keeps only in-frame clones and is missing some. In the table there are under 200,000 clones, over 65% of which are singletons. The specimen sequenced was PBMCs. These receptors all come from a woman younger than 45 in good health and CMV-seronegative. The CDR3 runs from the conserved cysteine through the conserved F or W. Fields, in order: V gene, J gene, D gene, CDR3 DNA, CDR3 protein. A D gene is named only where the DNA matches it firmly.

V gene: TRBV21-1; J gene: TRBJ2-5; D gene: .; CDR3 DNA: TGTGCCGTAAAAAAAAAGGGGCCGGCAGAGGCATCGAAAGAGACCCAGTACTTC; CDR3 protein: CAVKKKGPAEASKETQYF
V gene: TRBV9; J gene: TRBJ2-1; D gene: .; CDR3 DNA: TGTGCCAGCAGCGTCGGGACACACTACAATGAGCAGTTCTTC; CDR3 protein: CASSVGTHYNEQFF
V gene: TRBV18; J gene: TRBJ2-7; D gene: .; CDR3 DNA: TGTGCCAGCTCACCACTAGATCTAGGAAGGGAGTTCTACGAGCAGTACTTC; CDR3 protein: CASSPLDLGREFYEQYF
V gene: TRBV18; J gene: TRBJ1-2; D gene: TRBD1; CDR3 DNA: TGTGCCAGCTCACCAGGGACAGGCTTTTATGGCTACACCTTC; CDR3 protein: CASSPGTGFYGYTF
V gene: TRBV11-2; J gene: TRBJ2-3; D gene: TRBD2; CDR3 DNA: TGTGCCAGCAGCTTACTACCACTTAGCGGGAGGGCCACAGATACGCAGTATTTT; CDR3 protein: CASSLLPLSGRATDTQYF
V gene: TRBV13; J gene: TRBJ2-1; D gene: .; CDR3 DNA: TGTGCCAGCAGCTTCGAGCGGTACAATGAGCAGTTCTTC; CDR3 protein: CASSFERYNEQFF
V gene: TRBV19; J gene: TRBJ2-6; D gene: .; CDR3 DNA: TGTGCCAGTAGTATTGCAGGGTTCGGGGCCAACGTCCTGACTTTC; CDR3 protein: CASSIAGFGANVLTF
V gene: TRBV4-1; J gene: TRBJ2-2; D gene: .; CDR3 DNA: TGCGCCAGCAGCCAAGGCAGGGTAGACACCGGGGAGCTGTTTTTT; CDR3 protein: CASSQGRVDTGELFF
V gene: TRBV25-1; J gene: TRBJ1-2; D gene: TRBD1; CDR3 DNA: TGTGCCAGCATGGGAGGTTGGGGACAGGCAAACTATGGCTACACCTTC; CDR3 protein: CASMGGWGQANYGYTF
V gene: TRBV30; J gene: TRBJ2-2; D gene: .; CDR3 DNA: TGTGCCTGGAGTGGGTCTTGTCCGGGTCCCAGAGAGAACACCGGGGAGCTGTTTTTT; CDR3 protein: CAWSGSCPGPRENTGELFF
V gene: TRBV30; J gene: TRBJ1-3; D gene: .; CDR3 DNA: TGTGCCTGTGAAGCAGGGTTCCCCGTATATTTT; CDR3 protein: CACEAGFPVYF
V gene: TRBV7-9; J gene: TRBJ2-7; D gene: .; CDR3 DNA: TGTGCCAGCAGCTTCGGATCACGGGCCTACGAGCAGTACTTC; CDR3 protein: CASSFGSRAYEQYF
V gene: TRBV2; J gene: TRBJ2-7; D gene: TRBD2; CDR3 DNA: TGTGCCAGCAGACCCGGGAGGGCCGAGCAGTACTTC; CDR3 protein: CASRPGRAEQYF